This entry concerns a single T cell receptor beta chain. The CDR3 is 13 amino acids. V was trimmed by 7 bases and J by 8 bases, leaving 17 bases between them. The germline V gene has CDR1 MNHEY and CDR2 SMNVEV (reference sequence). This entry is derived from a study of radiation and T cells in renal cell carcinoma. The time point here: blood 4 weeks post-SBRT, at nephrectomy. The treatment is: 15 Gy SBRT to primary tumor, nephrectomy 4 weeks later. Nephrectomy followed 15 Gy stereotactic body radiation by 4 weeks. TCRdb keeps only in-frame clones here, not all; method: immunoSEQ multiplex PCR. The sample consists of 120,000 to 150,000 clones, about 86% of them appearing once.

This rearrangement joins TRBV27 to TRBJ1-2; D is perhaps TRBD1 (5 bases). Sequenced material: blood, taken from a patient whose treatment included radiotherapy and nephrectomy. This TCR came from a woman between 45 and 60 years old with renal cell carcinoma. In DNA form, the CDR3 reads TGTGCCAGCAAACAGTTTATGGGGGGAGGCTACACCTTC. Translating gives CASKQFMGGGYTF.